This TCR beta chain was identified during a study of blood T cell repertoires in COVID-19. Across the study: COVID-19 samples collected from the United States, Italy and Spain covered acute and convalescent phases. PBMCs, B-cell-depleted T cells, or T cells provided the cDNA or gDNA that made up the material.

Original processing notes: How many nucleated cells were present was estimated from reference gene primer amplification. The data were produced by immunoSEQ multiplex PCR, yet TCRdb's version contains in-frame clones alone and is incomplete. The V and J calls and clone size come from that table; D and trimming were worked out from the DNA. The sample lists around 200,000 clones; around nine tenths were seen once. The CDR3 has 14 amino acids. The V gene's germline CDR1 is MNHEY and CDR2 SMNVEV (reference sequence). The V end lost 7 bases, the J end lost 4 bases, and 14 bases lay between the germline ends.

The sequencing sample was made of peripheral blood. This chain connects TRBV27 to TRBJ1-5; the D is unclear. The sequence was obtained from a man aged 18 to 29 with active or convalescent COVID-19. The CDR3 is CASKSPRNNQPQHF. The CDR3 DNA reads TGTGCCAGCAAATCCCCCAGGAATAATCAGCCCCAGCATTTT.